This is a list of T cell receptor beta chains from one sample in a study of blood T cell repertoires in COVID-19. Repertoires were generated with immunoSEQ multiplex PCR, while TCRdb's copy carries only in-frame clones and drops some. In the table there are about 160,000 clones, around four fifths of which are singletons. Material for sequencing was peripheral blood. The origin of the receptors is a woman older than 75 with acute or convalescent COVID-19. Both conserved end residues are part of each CDR3. Fields, in order: CDR3 protein, CDR3 DNA, clone size, V gene, J gene, D gene. A D gene is named only where the DNA matches it firmly. Where a row states a size, it is once, few, many or the class of an expanded clone; other rows omit it.

CDR3: CAWSPGNYGYTF
DNA: TGTGCCTGGAGTCCAGGGAACTATGGCTACACCTTC
size: .
V: TRBV30
J: TRBJ1-2
D: .

CDR3: CASSLGRRTNEKLFF
DNA: TGTGCCAGCAGCTTAGGCAGGCGAACTAATGAAAAACTGTTTTTT
size: .
V: TRBV7-6
J: TRBJ1-4
D: .

CDR3: CASSPSGTTDTQYF
DNA: TGTGCCAGCTCACCGTCCGGGACAACAGATACGCAGTATTTT
size: .
V: TRBV18
J: TRBJ2-3
D: .

CDR3: CASSLGLAGPYNEQFF
DNA: TGTGCCAGCAGCTTAGGGCTAGCGGGTCCGTACAATGAGCAGTTCTTC
size: .
V: TRBV7-2
J: TRBJ2-1
D: TRBD2

CDR3: CAWRRGESYGYTF
DNA: TGTGCCTGGAGAAGGGGCGAGAGCTATGGCTACACCTTC
size: once
V: TRBV30
J: TRBJ1-2
D: .

CDR3: CASSLVHGDTEAFF
DNA: TGCGCCAGCAGCTTGGTTCACGGGGACACTGAAGCTTTCTTT
size: .
V: TRBV5-1
J: TRBJ1-1
D: .

CDR3: CASSQGQGGLYEQYF
DNA: TGCGCCAGCAGCCAGGGACAGGGGGGGCTCTACGAGCAGTACTTC
size: .
V: TRBV4-3
J: TRBJ2-7
D: TRBD1

CDR3: CASKRGHQTNYGYTF
DNA: TGTGCCAGTAAGAGGGGACACCAGACTAACTATGGCTACACCTTC
size: .
V: TRBV19
J: TRBJ1-2
D: .

CDR3: CASSLKPGLTDTQYF
DNA: TGTGCCAGCAGTTTAAAGCCAGGACTCACAGATACGCAGTATTTT
size: .
V: TRBV27
J: TRBJ2-3
D: .

CDR3: CASSLDSRTSGSDEQFF
DNA: TGTGCCAGCAGCTTAGATTCCCGGACTAGCGGGAGTGATGAGCAGTTCTTC
size: .
V: TRBV11-2
J: TRBJ2-1
D: TRBD2